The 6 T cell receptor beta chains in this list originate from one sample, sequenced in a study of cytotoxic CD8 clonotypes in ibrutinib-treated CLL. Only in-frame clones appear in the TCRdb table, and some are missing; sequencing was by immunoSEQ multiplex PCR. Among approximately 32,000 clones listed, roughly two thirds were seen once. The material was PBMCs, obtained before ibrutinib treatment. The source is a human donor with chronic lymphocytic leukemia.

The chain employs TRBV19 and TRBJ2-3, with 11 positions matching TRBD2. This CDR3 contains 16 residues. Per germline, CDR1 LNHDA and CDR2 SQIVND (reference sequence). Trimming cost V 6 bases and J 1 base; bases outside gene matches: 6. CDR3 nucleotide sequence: TGTGCCAGTAGCATTCTGACTAGCGGGGGCACAGATACGCAGTATTTT. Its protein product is CASSILTSGGTDTQYF.

The CDR3 protein is CASSSVTEAFF. Here the CDR3 DNA reads TGTGCCAGCAGCAGCGTTACTGAAGCTTTCTTT. The rearrangement joins TRBV21-1 to TRBJ1-1. TRBV21-1 represents a pseudogene. There are 11 residues in the CDR3.

The CDR3 DNA follows: TGTGCCAGCAGCTTAGGAGCAGAGCAGTTCTTC. It specifies CASSLGAEQFF. The chain is built from TRBV13 and TRBJ2-1, with D uncertain. The CDR3 loop spans 11 amino acids. V gave up 0 bases and J gave up 10 bases, with 4 bases separating them. Germline-derived CDR1 and CDR2 are PRHDT and FYEKMQ (reference sequence).

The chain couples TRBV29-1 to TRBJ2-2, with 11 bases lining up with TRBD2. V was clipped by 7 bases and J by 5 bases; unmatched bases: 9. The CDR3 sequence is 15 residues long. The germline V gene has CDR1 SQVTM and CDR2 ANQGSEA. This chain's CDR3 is CSATLLAGATGELFF. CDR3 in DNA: TGCAGCGCCACACTACTAGCGGGAGCAACCGGGGAGCTGTTTTTT.

The CDR3: CASAQGYEQYF. CDR3 sequence (DNA): TGTGCCAGCGCTCAGGGTTACGAGCAGTACTTC. The rearrangement uses TRBV27 and TRBJ2-7; a possible D gene is TRBD1 (5 bases). CDR3 length: 11 amino acids. Trimming pared 8 bases from V and 4 bases from J, leaving 9 bases between. The V gene's germline CDR1 is MNHEY and CDR2 SMNVEV (reference sequence).

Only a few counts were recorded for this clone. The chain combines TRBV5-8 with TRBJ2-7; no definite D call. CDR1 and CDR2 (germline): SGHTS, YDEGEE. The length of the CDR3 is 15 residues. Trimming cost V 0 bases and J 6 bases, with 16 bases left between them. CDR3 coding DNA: TGTGCCAGCAGCTTGGTCGACACTAACACTGTCGAGCAGTACTTC. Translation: CASSLVDTNTVEQYF.